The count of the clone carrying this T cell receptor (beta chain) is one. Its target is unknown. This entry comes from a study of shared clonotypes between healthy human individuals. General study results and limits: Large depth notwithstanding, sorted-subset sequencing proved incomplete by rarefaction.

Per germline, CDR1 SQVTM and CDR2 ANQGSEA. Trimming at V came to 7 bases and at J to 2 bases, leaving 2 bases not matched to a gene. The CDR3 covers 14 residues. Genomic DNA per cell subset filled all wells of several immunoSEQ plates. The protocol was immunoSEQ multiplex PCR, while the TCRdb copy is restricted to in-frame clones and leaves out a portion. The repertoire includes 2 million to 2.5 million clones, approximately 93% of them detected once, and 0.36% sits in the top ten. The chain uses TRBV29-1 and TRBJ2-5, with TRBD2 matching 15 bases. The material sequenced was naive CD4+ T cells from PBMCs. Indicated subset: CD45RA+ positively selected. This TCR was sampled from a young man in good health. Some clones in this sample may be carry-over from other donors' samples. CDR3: CSAGTSGRQETQYF. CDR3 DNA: TGCAGCGCTGGGACTAGCGGGAGGCAAGAGACCCAGTACTTC. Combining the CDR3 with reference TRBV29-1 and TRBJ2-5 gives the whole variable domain SAVISQKPSRDICQRGTSLTIQCQVDSQVTMMFWYRQQPGQSLTLIATANQGSEATYESGFVIDKFPISRPNLTFSTLTVSNMSPEDSSIYLCSAGTSGRQETQYFGPGTRLLVL.